The clone carrying this T cell receptor beta chain occurred once. Its antigen is currently unknown. The sample is drawn from a study of coeliac disease. Overall study findings and caveats: Few TRB amino acid sequences were shared between samples; most were unique. Intraepithelial and lamina propria fractions were not highly pure, so cross-contamination was possible. Active celiac intraepithelial and lamina propria samples had lower TRB and TRG clonality than control samples.

CDR1 is LNHDA, CDR2 SQIVND, per germline (reference sequence). The CDR3 length is 16 residues. V was shortened by 4 bases and J by 0 bases, with 13 bases between the two germline ends. Here immunoSEQ multiplex PCR was the method, and the copy in TCRdb shows in-frame clones only, minus some. Counted here are a few thousand clones, approximately 71% occurring once; the ten biggest clones make up around 15%. Sequenced sample: intraepithelial lymphocytes from the gut. The TCR was taken from a woman under 30 with active celiac disease. This chain joins TRBV19 and TRBJ2-1; perhaps TRBD2 as D (7 bases). CDR3 sequence: CASSNPGGHSYNEQFF. CDR3 nucleotides: TGTGCCAGTAGTAACCCGGGGGGCCACTCCTACAATGAGCAGTTCTTC.